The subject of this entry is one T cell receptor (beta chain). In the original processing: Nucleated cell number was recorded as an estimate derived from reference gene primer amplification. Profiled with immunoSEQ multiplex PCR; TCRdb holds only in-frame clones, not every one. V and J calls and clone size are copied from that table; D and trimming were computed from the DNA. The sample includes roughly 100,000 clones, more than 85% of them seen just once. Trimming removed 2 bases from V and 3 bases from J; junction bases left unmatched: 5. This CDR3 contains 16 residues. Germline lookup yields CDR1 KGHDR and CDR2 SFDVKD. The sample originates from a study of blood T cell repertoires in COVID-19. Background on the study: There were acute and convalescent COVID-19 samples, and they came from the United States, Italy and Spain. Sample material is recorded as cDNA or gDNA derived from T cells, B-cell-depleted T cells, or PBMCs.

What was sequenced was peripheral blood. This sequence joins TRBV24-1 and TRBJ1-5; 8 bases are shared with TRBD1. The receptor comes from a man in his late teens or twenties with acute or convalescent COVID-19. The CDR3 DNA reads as TGTGCCACCAGTGATTCTACAGGGGGTACCAATCAGCCCCAGCATTTT. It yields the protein CATSDSTGGTNQPQHF.